These 20 T cell receptor beta chains share one sample of origin, sequenced in a study of T cell responses to AZD1222 COVID-19 vaccine. TCRdb's copy holds only in-frame clones and misses some; the assay was immunoSEQ multiplex PCR. This table has 180,000 or so clones, about 90% appearing once. The sample here was peripheral blood, taken 28 days after the second AZD1222 dose. The receptor source for this set is an adult who received the AZD1222 COVID-19 vaccine.

The J gene is TRBJ2-2, the V gene TRBV7-2; possibly TRBD1 for D (6 bases). Trimming removed 7 bases at V and 6 bases at J, with 15 bases between. The CDR3 runs 14 residues. The germline V gene encodes CDR1 SGHTA and CDR2 FQGNSA. This CDR3 reads CASTGRGIAGELFF. Written as DNA, the CDR3 is TGTGCCAGCACCGGTAGGGGGATAGCCGGGGAGCTGTTTTTT. The full variable domain, with the rest looked up from reference TRBV7-2 and TRBJ2-2, is GAGVSQSPSNKVTEKGKDVELRCDPISGHTALYWYRQSLGQGLEFLIYFQGNSAPDKSGLPSDRFSAERTGGSVSTLTIQRTQQEDSAVYLCASTGRGIAGELFFGEGSRLTVL.

V gene TRBV19 combines with J gene TRBJ1-2, with a weak D call TRBD1 (5 bases). The CDR3 totals 16 residues. With 4 bases removed from V and 0 bases from J, the gap between germline ends came to 15 bases. Germline V gene lookup returns CDR1 LNHDA and CDR2 SQIVND (reference sequence). The CDR3 nucleotides are TGTGCCAGTAGTACCCGGGACCGGATTTCTAACTATGGCTACACCTTC. Encoded protein: CASSTRDRISNYGYTF.

This clone came up a few times. The chain is built from TRBV5-4 and TRBJ2-2, with 7 bases that match TRBD1. The ends lost 4 bases at V and 8 bases at J; junction bases unmatched: 8. The length of the CDR3 is 14 residues. Germline CDR1 SGHNT, CDR2 YYREEE (reference sequence). This chain's CDR3 is CASSVNTGAGELFF. Here the CDR3 DNA reads TGTGCCAGCAGCGTAAACACAGGGGCAGGGGAGCTGTTTTTT. Together with reference TRBV5-4 and TRBJ2-2, the CDR3 gives the full variable domain: ETGVTQSPTHLIKTRGQQVTLRCSSQSGHNTVSWYQQALGQGPQFIFQYYREEENGRGNFPPRFSGLQFPNYSSELNVNALELDDSALYLCASSVNTGAGELFFGEGSRLTVL.

J is TRBJ2-7 and V is TRBV6-5; no firm D call. The CDR3 runs to 14 residues. Germline lookup yields CDR1 MNHEY and CDR2 SVGAGI. V lost 2 bases and J 3 bases, leaving 11 bases between the germline ends. The CDR3 bases are TGTGCCAGCAGTTACCGGTCGGGCCGCTACGAGCAGTACTTC. The encoded protein is CASSYRSGRYEQYF.

The rearrangement links TRBV6-5 to TRBJ1-5; a weak D match, TRBD1 (5 bases). V shed 10 bases and J shed 6 bases, with 16 bases lying between them. CDR3 length: 13 amino acids. From germline, CDR1 is MNHEY and CDR2 SVGAGI. The CDR3 sequence is CATIRGESQPQHF. The CDR3 nucleotides read TGTGCCACCATACGGGGGGAGAGTCAGCCCCAGCATTTT.

V gene TRBV6-2 or TRBV6-3 combines with J gene TRBJ2-3; 10 positions match TRBD1. The trim removed 6 bases at V and 5 bases at J, leaving 5 bases unmatched. Germline CDR1 MNHEY, CDR2 SVGEGT. There are 14 residues in the CDR3. The CDR3: CASSYDRGRDTQYF. Written as DNA, the CDR3 is TGTGCCAGCAGCTATGACAGGGGGCGAGATACGCAGTATTTT.

The J gene is TRBJ2-1, the V gene TRBV7-6; 12 bases agree with TRBD2. This CDR3 is 17 amino acids long. V gave up 7 bases and J gave up 1 base; unmatched junction bases: 8. The V gene's germline CDR1 is SGHVS and CDR2 FNYEAQ. The CDR3 bases are TGTGCCAGCACCGGACTAGCGGGGTCTAGGTCCTACAATGAGCAGTTCTTC. Translating it yields CASTGLAGSRSYNEQFF.

CDR3 bases: TGTGCCAGCACCTCTAGGGGCGACCGCATTGGAGAGACCCAGTACTTC. It encodes CASTSRGDRIGETQYF. V usage is TRBV27 and J usage is TRBJ2-5, with a weak D call TRBD1 (5 bases). The CDR3 runs to 16 residues. V was pared by 7 bases and J by 4 bases, with 22 bases between. Germline V gene lookup returns CDR1 MNHEY and CDR2 SMNVEV (reference sequence).

This chain uses TRBV3-1 (or the pseudogene TRBV3-2) with TRBJ2-5, with TRBD1 matching over 7 bases. V dropped 4 bases and J dropped 5; count of bases not matched to a gene: 13. The CDR3 is 16 amino acids. In germline, CDR1 is LGHDT, CDR2 YNNKEL (reference sequence). The CDR3 coding sequence is TGTGCCAGCAGCCCTGACGGGCAGGGGGAGACGGAGACCCAGTACTTC. It translates to CASSPDGQGETETQYF.

The gene calls are TRBV6-6 and TRBJ1-4; 7 bases map to TRBD1. This CDR3 has 12 residues. Germline assignment: CDR1 MNHNY and CDR2 SVGAGI (reference sequence). Trimming took 10 bases from V and 4 from J; bases not matched to a gene: 3. The CDR3 coding sequence is TGTGCCACCCGGGACAGTAATGAAAAACTGTTTTTT. Amino acid sequence: CATRDSNEKLFF.

The chain recombines TRBV5-1 with TRBJ2-2, with D possibly being TRBD1 (6 bases). The length of the CDR3 is 15 residues. With 4 bases removed from V and 5 bases from J, the gap between germline ends came to 15 bases. Germline CDR1 is SGHRS and CDR2 is YFSETQ. CDR3 coding DNA: TGCGCCAGCAGCCTAGTGGGGGCGCTTACCGGGGAGCTGTTTTTT. As protein: CASSLVGALTGELFF.

The rearrangement joins TRBV3-1 (or the pseudogene TRBV3-2) to TRBJ2-2; 7 bases fit TRBD1. Germline lookup yields CDR1 LGHDT and CDR2 YNNKEL (reference sequence). V shed 4 bases and J 4 bases; nucleotides not matched to a gene: 3. CDR3 length equals 14 residues. The CDR3 DNA reads as TGTGCCAGCAGCCGAGGGGGCGGCACCGGGGAGCTGTTTTTT. Its translation: CASSRGGGTGELFF.

CDR3 amino acids: CASSHPAAQMNTEAFF. The CDR3 DNA is TGTGCCAGCAGCCACCCGGCAGCTCAGATGAACACTGAAGCTTTCTTT. V usage is TRBV11-2 and J usage is TRBJ1-1; no clear D. The germline V gene has CDR1 SGHAT and CDR2 FQNNGV. With 5 bases removed from V and 0 bases from J, the gap between germline ends came to 16 bases. CDR3 length: 16 amino acids.

In DNA form, the CDR3 reads TGTGCCAGCAGTGAGCTGCACACGCGTAATTCACCCCTCCACTTT. It encodes CASSELHTRNSPLHF. The chain has TRBV2 and TRBJ1-6; no clear D gene. The CDR3 consists of 15 residues. Trimming removed 3 bases at V and 6 bases at J, with 12 bases between. Germline V gene data show CDR1 as SNHLY and CDR2 as FYNNEI.

The chain employs TRBV19 and TRBJ2-7; weak D call: TRBD1 (6 bases). Germline CDR1 reads LNHDA; CDR2 reads SQIVND (reference sequence). V lost 5 bases and J lost 7, with 15 bases in between. CDR3 length equals 13 residues. The CDR3 coding sequence is TGTGCCAGTAGTTCAGGGGTCGTTGATGAGCAGTACTTC. It specifies CASSSGVVDEQYF.

The chain combines TRBV5-5 with TRBJ1-1, with D unresolved. This CDR3 is 14 amino acids long. Germline V gene sequence: CDR1 SGHKS, CDR2 YYEKEE (reference sequence). V dropped 4 bases and J dropped 4 bases, with 14 bases sitting between them. The CDR3: CASSPRWESTEAFF. CDR3 DNA sequence: TGTGCCAGCAGCCCTAGATGGGAGAGCACTGAAGCTTTCTTT.

This CDR3 is CASSLTYTNEQFF. The CDR3 DNA is TGTGCCAGCAGCTTAACCTACACCAATGAGCAGTTCTTC. The rearrangement links TRBV7-2 to TRBJ2-1; no firm D call. The CDR3 is 13 amino acids. Germline V gene lookup returns CDR1 SGHTA and CDR2 FQGNSA. The ends were cut back, 2 bases at V and 6 bases at J, with 8 bases in the middle.

CDR3 sequence (DNA): TGTGCCAGCCCCCCAGGACGGTATCAGCCCCAGCATTTT. This encodes CASPPGRYQPQHF. V usage is TRBV6-4 and J usage is TRBJ1-5; the D is unclear. The CDR3 spans 13 residues. V lost 8 bases, J lost 5 bases, and 13 bases lay in between. Germline assignment: CDR1 MRHNA and CDR2 SNTAGT.

The CDR3 region is CASRSGTGGTEAFF. CDR3 in DNA: TGTGCCAGCAGGTCCGGGACAGGGGGCACTGAAGCTTTCTTT. V gene TRBV6-6 combines with J gene TRBJ1-1; 11 nucleotides agree with TRBD1. Per the germline V gene, CDR1 is MNHNY and CDR2 is SVGAGI (reference sequence). V gave up 6 bases and J gave up 4 bases; unmatched junction bases: 4. The CDR3 runs 14 residues.

Concerning this clone itself: Its ends do not fully match the called genes, so a read error is possible. The chain employs TRBV14 and TRBJ1-6, with D unresolved. In germline, CDR1 is SGHDN, CDR2 FVKESK. The CDR3 is 10 amino acids. CDR3 amino acids: CAGQVDWIYF. The CDR3 DNA follows: TGTGCCGGTCAGGTAGATTGGATTTATTTT.